The rows below give T cell receptor beta chains drawn from one sample of a study of blood T cell repertoires in COVID-19. This table comes from immunoSEQ multiplex PCR, and its TCRdb copy is limited to in-frame clones, with some not included. Here the sample spans about 230,000 clones, roughly 90% being singletons. Input material: peripheral blood. These receptors all come from a woman aged 55-75 years with acute or convalescent COVID-19. CDR3s include the opening cysteine and the closing phenylalanine or tryptophan. D genes are given only for firm matches. Some rows mark clone size as missing; the rest say once, few, many or name a class of expanded clone.

j_gene: TRBJ2-5; d_gene: TRBD2; v_gene: TRBV11-2; abundance: NA; CDR3nt: TGTGCCAGCACCCCTTCGGGCGGGAGGGGAGAGACCCAGTACTTC; CDR3aa: CASTPSGGRGETQYF
j_gene: TRBJ1-6; d_gene: NA; v_gene: TRBV5-1; abundance: once; CDR3nt: TGCGCCAGCAGCGCGGGATGGGGGGTTAATTCACCCCTCCACTTT; CDR3aa: CASSAGWGVNSPLHF
j_gene: TRBJ1-2; d_gene: TRBD1; v_gene: TRBV29-1; abundance: NA; CDR3nt: TGCAGCGTTGCAGGGACAGGCGCTAACTATGGCTACACCTTC; CDR3aa: CSVAGTGANYGYTF
j_gene: TRBJ2-7; d_gene: NA; v_gene: TRBV19; abundance: NA; CDR3nt: TGTGCCAGTAGTGCTATGGGGAGCTCCTACGAGCAGTACTTC; CDR3aa: CASSAMGSSYEQYF
j_gene: TRBJ1-5; d_gene: NA; v_gene: TRBV7-2; abundance: NA; CDR3nt: TGTGCCAGCAGCTTATACAATCAGCCCCAGCATTTT; CDR3aa: CASSLYNQPQHF
j_gene: TRBJ2-7; d_gene: TRBD2; v_gene: TRBV5-1; abundance: few; CDR3nt: TGCGCCAGCAGCCGCCTGACTAGCGGGAGCTACGAGCAGTACTTC; CDR3aa: CASSRLTSGSYEQYF
j_gene: TRBJ2-2; d_gene: TRBD2; v_gene: TRBV14; abundance: NA; CDR3nt: TGTGCCAGCAGCCCCAAGTCCGGCCTGACAGCGGGGGGCACGAACACCGGGGAGCTGTTTTTT; CDR3aa: CASSPKSGLTAGGTNTGELFF
j_gene: TRBJ1-1; d_gene: TRBD1; v_gene: TRBV19; abundance: NA; CDR3nt: TGTGCCAGTAGGGACAGGGAAATGAACACTGAAGCTTTCTTT; CDR3aa: CASRDREMNTEAFF
j_gene: TRBJ1-3; d_gene: NA; v_gene: TRBV28; abundance: few; CDR3nt: TGTGCCAGCAGCCAAGATCAGGGGTCTGGAAACACCATATATTTT; CDR3aa: CASSQDQGSGNTIYF
j_gene: TRBJ1-5; d_gene: NA; v_gene: TRBV5-8; abundance: NA; CDR3nt: TGTGCCAGCAGCTTCGTCGCAGGTCAGGAGCCCCAGCATTTT; CDR3aa: CASSFVAGQEPQHF
j_gene: TRBJ2-1; d_gene: NA; v_gene: TRBV20-1; abundance: NA; CDR3nt: TGCAGTGCCACATCCACTGAGCAGTTCTTC; CDR3aa: CSATSTEQFF
j_gene: TRBJ2-7; d_gene: NA; v_gene: TRBV19; abundance: few; CDR3nt: TGTGCCAGTAGTCTGACCGGGGCCTACGAGCAGTACTTC; CDR3aa: CASSLTGAYEQYF
j_gene: TRBJ1-6; d_gene: NA; v_gene: TRBV7-9; abundance: NA; CDR3nt: TGTGCCAGCAGCTTAGGGGGGCGCAGGGATTCACCCCTCCACTTT; CDR3aa: CASSLGGRRDSPLHF